The 11 T cell receptor beta chains below all came from one sample that was sequenced in a study of T cell responses to AZD1222 COVID-19 vaccine. Using immunoSEQ multiplex PCR, the repertoire was profiled, and TCRdb retains in-frame clones only, with some absent. This sample yields some 130,000 clones, of which roughly 85% are seen a single time; 7.9% belongs to the top ten. The sample here was peripheral blood, taken 28 days after the second dose of the MenACWY control vaccine. The source is an adult who received the MenACWY meningococcal vaccine as a control.

The rearrangement joins TRBV27 to TRBJ1-4; D is unresolved. The CDR3 length is 14 residues. V was shortened by 10 bases and J by 0 bases, with 12 bases between the two germline ends. From germline, CDR1 is MNHEY and CDR2 SMNVEV (reference sequence). CDR3 nucleotides: TGTGCCATTACCCAAAGAGCAACTAATGAAAAACTGTTTTTT. Translation: CAITQRATNEKLFF.

This rearrangement joins TRBV15 to TRBJ2-1; D possibly corresponds to TRBD2 (6 bases). Germline V gene sequence: CDR1 LNHNV, CDR2 YYDKDF (reference sequence). CDR3 size: 16 residues. Between the trimmed V and J ends, which lost 0 bases and 4 bases, there was a span of 13 bases. CDR3 bases: TGTGCCACCAGCAGAGAAGCGGGCAGATCTTACAATGAGCAGTTCTTC. Its translation is CATSREAGRSYNEQFF.

The rearrangement joins TRBV6-5 to TRBJ1-1; a weak D match, TRBD1 (6 bases). CDR1 and CDR2 (germline): MNHEY, SVGAGI. This CDR3 has 13 residues. V lost 7 bases, J lost 4 bases, and 13 bases lay in between. CDR3 nucleotide sequence: TGTGCCAGCACCACTAAGGGGGGCACTGAAGCTTTCTTT. Its translation: CASTTKGGTEAFF.

The rearrangement uses TRBV5-8 and TRBJ1-2; TRBD1 aligns across 9 bases. CDR1 and CDR2 (germline): SGHTS, YDEGEE. This CDR3 contains 14 residues. V gave up 0 bases and J gave up 4 bases; unmatched junction bases: 1. The CDR3 reads CASSLVGQGYGYTF. In DNA form, the CDR3 reads TGTGCCAGCAGCTTGGTGGGACAGGGCTATGGCTACACCTTC.

The chain recombines TRBV28 with TRBJ1-6, with 8 bases fitting TRBD1. The CDR3 is 15 residues long. With 6 bases clipped from V and 9 bases from J, the junction kept 10 bases outside the gene matches. Germline V gene lookup returns CDR1 MDHEN and CDR2 SYDVKM. The CDR3 loop reads CASRSPGGAGSPLHF. In nucleotides, the CDR3 is TGTGCCAGCAGGTCCCCAGGGGGCGCGGGTTCACCCCTCCACTTT.

The V and J genes are TRBV7-2 and TRBJ2-4, with TRBD2 identical over 16 bases. Germline lookup yields CDR1 SGHTA and CDR2 FQGNSA. Unmatched junction bases numbered 5, after V lost 4 bases and J lost 8 bases. The CDR3 is made up of 16 amino acids. The CDR3 protein is CASSSGLAGGEDIQYF. The CDR3 DNA is TGTGCCAGCAGCTCGGGACTAGCGGGAGGGGAGGACATTCAGTACTTC.

The CDR3 protein is CAISTTENTEAFF. The DNA of the CDR3 is TGTGCCATCAGTACAACAGAGAACACTGAAGCTTTCTTT. The chain recombines TRBV10-3 with TRBJ1-1; no definite D call. Germline assignment: CDR1 ENHRY and CDR2 SYGVKD. The CDR3 is 13 amino acids. Trimming took 5 bases from V and 1 from J, leaving 8 bases between them.

The chain is built from TRBV12-3 or TRBV12-4 and TRBJ1-1; TRBD1 matches 7 bases. V lost 3 bases to trimming and J lost 8 bases; unmatched junction nucleotides: 3. The CDR3 sequence is 12 residues long. As DNA, the CDR3 is TGTGCCAGCAGTTTCGGCAGGGGGGAAGCTTTCTTT. Translation: CASSFGRGEAFF.

The V and J genes are TRBV5-6 and TRBJ2-3; TRBD2 is a possible D gene (7 bases). The V end lost 5 bases, the J end lost 8 bases, and 12 bases lay between the germline ends. The germline CDR1 and CDR2 sequences are SGHDT and YYEEEE. CDR3 length equals 12 residues. CDR3 sequence reads: CASRAGAATQYF. The DNA of the CDR3 is TGTGCCAGCAGGGCGGGGGCCGCTACGCAGTATTTT.

The J gene is TRBJ1-1, the V gene TRBV5-4, with TRBD1 matching 11 bases. Germline V gene lookup returns CDR1 SGHNT and CDR2 YYREEE (reference sequence). V lost 4 bases, J lost 6 bases, and 8 bases stayed unmatched. The CDR3 sequence is 15 residues long. The CDR3 loop is CASSTRDRGTAEAFF. The CDR3 region has the DNA TGTGCCAGCAGCACCCGGGACAGGGGGACGGCTGAAGCTTTCTTT.

In its sample, this clone was seen a few times. The V call is TRBV7-9, the J call TRBJ2-2; either TRBD1 or TRBD2 may fit D (5 bases each). The germline V gene encodes CDR1 SEHNR and CDR2 FQNEAQ (reference sequence). This CDR3 has 15 residues. The V end lost 6 bases, the J end lost 6 bases, and 17 bases lay between the germline ends. The chain's CDR3 is CASSHSSGSPGELFF. The CDR3 DNA sequence: TGTGCCAGCAGTCATTCATCAGGGAGTCCCGGGGAGCTGTTTTTT.